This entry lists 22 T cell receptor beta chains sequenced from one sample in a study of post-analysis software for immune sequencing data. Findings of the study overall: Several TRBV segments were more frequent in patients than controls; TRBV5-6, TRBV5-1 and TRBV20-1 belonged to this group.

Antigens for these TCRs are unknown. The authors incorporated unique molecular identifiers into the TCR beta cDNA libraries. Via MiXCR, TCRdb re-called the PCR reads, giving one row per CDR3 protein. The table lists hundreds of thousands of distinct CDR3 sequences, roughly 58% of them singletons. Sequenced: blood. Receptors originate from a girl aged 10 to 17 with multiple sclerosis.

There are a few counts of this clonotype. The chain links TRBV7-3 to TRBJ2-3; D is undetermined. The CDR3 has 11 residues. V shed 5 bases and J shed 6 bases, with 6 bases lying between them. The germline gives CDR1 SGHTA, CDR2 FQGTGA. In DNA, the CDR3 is TGTGCCAGCAGCCAGATGGATACGCAGTATTTT. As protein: CASSQMDTQYF.

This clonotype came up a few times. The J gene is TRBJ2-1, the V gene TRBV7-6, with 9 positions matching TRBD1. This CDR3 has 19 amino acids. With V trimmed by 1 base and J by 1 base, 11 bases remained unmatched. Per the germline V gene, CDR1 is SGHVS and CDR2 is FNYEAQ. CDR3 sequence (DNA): TGTGCCAGCAGCTTAGTTATAGGCAGGACAGGGGCATCCTACAATGAGCAGTTCTTC. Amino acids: CASSLVIGRTGASYNEQFF.

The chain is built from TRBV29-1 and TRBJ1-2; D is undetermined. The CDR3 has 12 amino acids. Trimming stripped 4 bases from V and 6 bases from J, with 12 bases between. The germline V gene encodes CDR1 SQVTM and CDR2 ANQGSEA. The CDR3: CSVVSELHGYTF. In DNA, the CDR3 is TGCAGCGTTGTATCGGAACTGCATGGCTACACCTTC. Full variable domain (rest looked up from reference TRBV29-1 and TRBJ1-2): SAVISQKPSRDICQRGTSLTIQCQVDSQVTMMFWYRQQPGQSLTLIATANQGSEATYESGFVIDKFPISRPNLTFSTLTVSNMSPEDSSIYLCSVVSELHGYTFGSGTRLTVV.

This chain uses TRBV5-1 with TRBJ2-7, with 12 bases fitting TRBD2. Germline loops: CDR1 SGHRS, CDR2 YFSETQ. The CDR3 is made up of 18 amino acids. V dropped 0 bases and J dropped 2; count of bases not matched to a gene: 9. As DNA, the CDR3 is TGCGCCAGCAGCTTGGTACGACTAGCGGGAGTTCTAACCTACGAGCAGTACTTC. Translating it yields CASSLVRLAGVLTYEQYF.

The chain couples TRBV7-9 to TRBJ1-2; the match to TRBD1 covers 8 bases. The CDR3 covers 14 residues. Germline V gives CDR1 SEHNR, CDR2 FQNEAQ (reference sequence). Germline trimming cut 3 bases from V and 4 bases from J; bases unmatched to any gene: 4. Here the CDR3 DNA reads TGTGCCAGCAGCTTGCAGGGGGCTGCCTATGGCTACACCTTC. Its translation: CASSLQGAAYGYTF. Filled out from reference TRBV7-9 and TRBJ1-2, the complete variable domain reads DTGVSQNPRHKITKRGQNVTFRCDPISEHNRLYWYRQTLGQGPEFLTYFQNEAQLEKSRLLSDRFSAERPKGSFSTLEIQRTEQGDSAMYLCASSLQGAAYGYTFGSGTRLTVV.

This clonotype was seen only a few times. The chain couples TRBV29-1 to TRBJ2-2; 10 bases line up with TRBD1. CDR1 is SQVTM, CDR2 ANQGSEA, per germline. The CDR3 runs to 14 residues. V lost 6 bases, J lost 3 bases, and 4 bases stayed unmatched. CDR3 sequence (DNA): TGCAGCGTCCCCGGGACAGGGGACACCGGGGAGCTGTTTTTT. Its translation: CSVPGTGDTGELFF.

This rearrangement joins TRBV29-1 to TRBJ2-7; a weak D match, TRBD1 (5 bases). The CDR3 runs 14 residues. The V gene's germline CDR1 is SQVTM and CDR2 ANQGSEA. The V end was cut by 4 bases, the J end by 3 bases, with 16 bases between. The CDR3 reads CSVAGQGPRYEQYF. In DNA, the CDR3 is TGCAGCGTTGCCGGCCAGGGCCCTCGCTACGAGCAGTACTTC.

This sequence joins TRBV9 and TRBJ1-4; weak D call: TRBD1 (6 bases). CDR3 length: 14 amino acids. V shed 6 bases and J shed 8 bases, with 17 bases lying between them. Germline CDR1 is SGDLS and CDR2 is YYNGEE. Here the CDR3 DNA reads TGTGCCAGCACCAAGGGGTCTGGGGGCGAAAAACTGTTTTTT. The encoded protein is CASTKGSGGEKLFF.

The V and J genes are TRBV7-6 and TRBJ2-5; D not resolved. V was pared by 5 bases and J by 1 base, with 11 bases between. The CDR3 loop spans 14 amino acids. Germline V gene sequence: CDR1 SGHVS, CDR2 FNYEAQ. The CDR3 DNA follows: TGTGCCAGCAGCGCAATCAGTATCCAAGAGACCCAGTACTTC. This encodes CASSAISIQETQYF.

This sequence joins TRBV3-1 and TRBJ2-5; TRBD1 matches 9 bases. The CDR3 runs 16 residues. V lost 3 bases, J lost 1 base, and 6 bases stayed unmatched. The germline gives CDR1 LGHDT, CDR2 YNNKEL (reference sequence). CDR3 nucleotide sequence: TGTGCCAGCAGCCACCTCCCGGGACAGGGCCAAGAGACCCAGTACTTC. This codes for CASSHLPGQGQETQYF.

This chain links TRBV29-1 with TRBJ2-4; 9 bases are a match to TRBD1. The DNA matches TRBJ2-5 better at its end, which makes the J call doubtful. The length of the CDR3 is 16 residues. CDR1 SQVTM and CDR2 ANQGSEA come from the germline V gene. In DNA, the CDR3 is TGCAGCGTTGCCTCTCCGGGACAGGGTCCACAAGAGACCCAGTACTTC. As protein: CSVASPGQGPQETQYF.

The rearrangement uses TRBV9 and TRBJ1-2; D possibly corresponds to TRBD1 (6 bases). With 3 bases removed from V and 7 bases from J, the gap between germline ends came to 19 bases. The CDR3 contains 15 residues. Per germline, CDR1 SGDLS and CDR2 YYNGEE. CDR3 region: CASSATPQGTSGYTF. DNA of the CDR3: TGTGCCAGCAGCGCGACACCGCAGGGGACCTCTGGCTACACCTTC.

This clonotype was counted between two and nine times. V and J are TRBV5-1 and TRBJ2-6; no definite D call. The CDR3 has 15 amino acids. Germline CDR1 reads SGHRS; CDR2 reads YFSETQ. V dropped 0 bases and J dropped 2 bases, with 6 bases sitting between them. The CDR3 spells CASSLVVTGANVLTF. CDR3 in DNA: TGCGCCAGCAGCTTGGTGGTGACTGGGGCCAACGTCCTGACTTTC.

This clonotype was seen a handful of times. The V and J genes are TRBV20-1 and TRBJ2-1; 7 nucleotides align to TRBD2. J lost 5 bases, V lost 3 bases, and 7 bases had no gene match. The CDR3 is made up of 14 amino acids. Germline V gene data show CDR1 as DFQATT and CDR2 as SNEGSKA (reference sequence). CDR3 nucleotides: TGCAGTGCTAGGTGGCTAGCGGAGAACAATGAGCAGTTCTTC. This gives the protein CSARWLAENNEQFF.

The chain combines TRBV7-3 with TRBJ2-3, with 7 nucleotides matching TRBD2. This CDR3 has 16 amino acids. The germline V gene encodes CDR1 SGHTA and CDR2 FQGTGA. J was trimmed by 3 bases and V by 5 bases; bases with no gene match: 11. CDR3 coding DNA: TGTGCCAGCAGCCCGTTAGTGGGGGGGGGTACAGATACGCAGTATTTT. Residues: CASSPLVGGGTDTQYF. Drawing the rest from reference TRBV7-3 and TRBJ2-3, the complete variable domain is GAGVSQTPSNKVTEKGKYVELRCDPISGHTALYWYRQSLGQGPEFLIYFQGTGAADDSGLPNDRFFAVRPEGSVSTLKIQRTERGDSAVYLCASSPLVGGGTDTQYFGPGTRLTVL.

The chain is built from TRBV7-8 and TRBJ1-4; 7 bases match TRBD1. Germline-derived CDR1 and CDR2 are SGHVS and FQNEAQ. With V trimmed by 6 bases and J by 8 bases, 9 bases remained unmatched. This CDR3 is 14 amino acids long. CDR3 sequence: CASSPEDRDEKLFF. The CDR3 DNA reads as TGTGCCAGCAGTCCAGAAGACAGGGACGAAAAACTGTTTTTT.

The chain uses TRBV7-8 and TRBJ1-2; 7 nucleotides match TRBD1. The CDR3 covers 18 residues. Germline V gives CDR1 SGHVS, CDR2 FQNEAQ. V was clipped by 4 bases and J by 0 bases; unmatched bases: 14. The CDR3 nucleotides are TGTGCCAGCAGCTCGGGGCTCCGACAGGGATCAGCTAACTATGGCTACACCTTC. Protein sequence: CASSSGLRQGSANYGYTF.

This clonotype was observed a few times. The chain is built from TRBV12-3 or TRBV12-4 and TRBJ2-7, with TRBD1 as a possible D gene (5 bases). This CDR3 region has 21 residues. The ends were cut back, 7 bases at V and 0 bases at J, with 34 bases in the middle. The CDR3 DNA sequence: TGTGCCAGCACCATCACCTTGGGGCGGTCGCATACCCAGACCAACTCCTACGAGCAGTACTTC. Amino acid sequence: CASTITLGRSHTQTNSYEQYF.

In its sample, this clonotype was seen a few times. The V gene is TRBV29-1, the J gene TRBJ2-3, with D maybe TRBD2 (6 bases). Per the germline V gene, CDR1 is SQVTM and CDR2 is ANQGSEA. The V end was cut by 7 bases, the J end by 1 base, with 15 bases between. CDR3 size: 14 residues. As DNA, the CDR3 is TGCAGCGGTTTCGTTTGGGGGGGCACAGATACGCAGTATTTT. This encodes CSGFVWGGTDTQYF.

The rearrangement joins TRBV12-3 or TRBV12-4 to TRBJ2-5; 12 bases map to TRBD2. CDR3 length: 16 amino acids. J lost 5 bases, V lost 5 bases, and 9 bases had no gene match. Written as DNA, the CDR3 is TGTGCCAGCAGTCGGGGACTAGCGGGCGTTCCGGAGACCCAGTACTTC. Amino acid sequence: CASSRGLAGVPETQYF.

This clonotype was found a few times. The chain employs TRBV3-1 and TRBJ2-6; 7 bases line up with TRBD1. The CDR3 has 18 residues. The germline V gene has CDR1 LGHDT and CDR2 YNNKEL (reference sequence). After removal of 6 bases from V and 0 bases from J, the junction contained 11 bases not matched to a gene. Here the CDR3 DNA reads TGTGCCAGCAGTGATCTGGGGACAGTAACCTCTGGGGCCAACGTCCTGACTTTC. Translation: CASSDLGTVTSGANVLTF. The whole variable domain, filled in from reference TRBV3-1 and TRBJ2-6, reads DTAVSQTPKYLVTQMGNDKSIKCEQNLGHDTMYWYKQDSKKFLKIMFSYNNKELIINETVPNRFSPKSPDKAHLNLHINSLELGDSAVYFCASSDLGTVTSGANVLTFGAGSRLTVL.

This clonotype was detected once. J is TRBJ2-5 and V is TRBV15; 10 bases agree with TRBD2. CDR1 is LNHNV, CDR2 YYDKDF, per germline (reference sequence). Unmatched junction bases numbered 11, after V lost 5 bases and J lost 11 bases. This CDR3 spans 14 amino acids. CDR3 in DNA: TGTGCCACCAGCGGACTAGCGGTGGGAAATGAGCAGTACTTC. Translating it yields CATSGLAVGNEQYF.